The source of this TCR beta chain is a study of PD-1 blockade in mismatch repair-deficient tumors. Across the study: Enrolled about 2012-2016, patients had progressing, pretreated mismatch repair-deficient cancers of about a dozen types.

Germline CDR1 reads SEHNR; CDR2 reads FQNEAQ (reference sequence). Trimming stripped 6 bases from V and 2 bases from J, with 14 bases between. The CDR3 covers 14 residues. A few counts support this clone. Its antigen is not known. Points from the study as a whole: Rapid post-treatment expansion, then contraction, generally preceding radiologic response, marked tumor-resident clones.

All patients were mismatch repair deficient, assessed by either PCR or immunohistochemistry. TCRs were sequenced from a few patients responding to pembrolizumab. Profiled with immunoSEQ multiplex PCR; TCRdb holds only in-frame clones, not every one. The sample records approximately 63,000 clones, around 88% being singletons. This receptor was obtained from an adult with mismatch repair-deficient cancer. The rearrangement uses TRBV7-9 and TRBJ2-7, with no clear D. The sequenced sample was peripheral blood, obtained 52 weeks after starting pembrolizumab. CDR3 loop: CASRPEDLTYEQYF. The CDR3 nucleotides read TGTGCCAGCAGGCCAGAGGACCTTACCTACGAGCAGTACTTC.